Below are 10 T cell receptor beta chains sequenced from a single sample in a study of CD8+ T cells in alopecia areata. Treatment in this sample: oral pan-JAK inhibitor, 5-10 mg twice daily. Following extraction, RNA underwent reverse transcription to cDNA, which served as the sequencing template. The data were produced by immunoSEQ multiplex PCR, yet TCRdb's version contains in-frame clones alone and is incomplete. This sample yields around 200,000 clones, of which roughly 62% are seen a single time; roughly 13% belongs to the top ten. Sequences were derived from CD8+ T cells sorted from blood, sampled at week 24, from a patient treated with tofacitinib. Receptors were obtained from a human donor with alopecia areata.

CDR3 sequence reads: CSVEDRVVSLNAVVETQYF. As DNA, the CDR3 is TGCAGCGTTGAAGATCGAGTGGTCAGCTTGAATGCGGTCGTGGAGACCCAGTACTTC. The rearrangement uses TRBV29-1 and TRBJ2-5; no clear D. The V gene lost 0 bases and the J gene lost 5 bases, with 28 bases spanning the gap. Germline-derived CDR1 and CDR2 are SQVTM and ANQGSEA. This CDR3 is built from 19 residues.

The V call is TRBV11-2, the J call TRBJ1-4; tentatively, D is TRBD1 (5 bases). The CDR3 loop spans 14 amino acids. Trimming shortened V by 5 bases and J by 7 bases, and 14 bases separated the two germline ends. Looked up from germline, CDR1 is SGHAT and CDR2 is FQNNGV. The CDR3 coding sequence is TGTGCCAGCAGCGACGGGACGGGGGGTGAAAAACTGTTTTTT. Translation gives CASSDGTGGEKLFF. The whole variable domain, remainder taken from reference TRBV11-2 and TRBJ1-4, is EAGVAQSPRYKIIEKRQSVAFWCNPISGHATLYWYQQILGQGPKLLIQFQNNGVVDDSQLPKDRFSAERLKGVDSTLKIQPAKLEDSAVYLCASSDGTGGEKLFFGSGTQLSVL.

The table lists this clone with a few counts. The chain recombines TRBV7-3 with TRBJ1-6; 10 bases line up with TRBD1. Germline V gene lookup returns CDR1 SGHTA and CDR2 FQGTGA. The CDR3 spans 14 residues. The V segment lost 2 bases and the J segment 9 bases; nucleotides outside the gene matches: 1. CDR3 coding DNA: TGTGCCAGCAGCTTAGGGACAGGGGCTTCACCCCTCCACTTT. As protein: CASSLGTGASPLHF.

The chain couples TRBV18 to TRBJ2-1, with unresolved D. Germline V gene data show CDR1 as KGHSH and CDR2 as LQKENI. The CDR3 is 13 amino acids. V was cut by 2 bases and J by 2 bases, with 4 bases left in between. The CDR3 nucleotides read TGTGCCAGCTCACCAGTCACCTACAATGAGCAGTTCTTC. This translates into CASSPVTYNEQFF.

This clone occurred once. The chain carries TRBV29-1 and TRBJ1-2; 9 bases are a match to TRBD1. CDR1 is SQVTM and CDR2 is ANQGSEA in the germline V gene. V shed 0 bases, J shed 3 bases, and the junction held 5 bases outside the gene matches. The CDR3 consists of 15 residues. The CDR3 is CSVEDYRGLHYGYTF. CDR3 bases: TGCAGCGTTGAAGACTACAGGGGGCTCCACTATGGCTACACCTTC.

The chain joins TRBV25-1 to TRBJ2-3; D remains unclear. Germline V gene sequence: CDR1 MGHDK, CDR2 SYGVNS. Trimming pared 3 bases from V and 5 bases from J, leaving 6 bases between. CDR3 length: 12 amino acids. CDR3 DNA: TGTGCCAGCAGTGATTCGGTAGATACGCAGTATTTT. Protein product: CASSDSVDTQYF.

The chain carries TRBV30 and TRBJ1-1; D unclear. The ends were cut back, 5 bases at V and 5 bases at J, with 15 bases in the middle. The CDR3 is 13 amino acids. CDR1 and CDR2 (germline): GTSNPN, SVGIG (reference sequence). CDR3 residues: CAWGIGRGTEAFF. The CDR3 nucleotides read TGTGCCTGGGGAATAGGGCGTGGGACTGAAGCTTTCTTT.

The rearrangement joins TRBV27 to TRBJ2-7; 7 bases fit TRBD2. Germline loops: CDR1 MNHEY, CDR2 SMNVEV (reference sequence). V lost 4 bases and J lost 2; bases outside the gene matches: 5. CDR3 length equals 14 residues. In DNA, the CDR3 is TGTGCCAGCAGTTCCCGGGAGGAGGCCTACGAGCAGTACTTC. This codes for CASSSREEAYEQYF.

This clone has only a few counts. This sequence joins TRBV25-1 and TRBJ2-7, with D perhaps TRBD1 (6 bases). The CDR3 contains 11 residues. Trimming stripped 7 bases from V and 6 bases from J, with 10 bases between. The germline V gene encodes CDR1 MGHDK and CDR2 SYGVNS. The CDR3 loop is CASITGSEQYF. In DNA form, the CDR3 reads TGTGCCAGCATTACAGGGAGCGAGCAGTACTTC.

This clone occurred once. The rearrangement joins TRBV29-1 to TRBJ2-2, with D unresolved. Germline V lookup: CDR1 SQVTM, CDR2 ANQGSEA. With 0 bases removed from V and 6 bases from J, the gap between germline ends came to 8 bases. The CDR3 is 13 amino acids. The CDR3 bases are TGCAGCGTTGAAGAGGAGAGTCCCGGGGAGCTGTTTTTT. Protein product: CSVEEESPGELFF.